This TCR beta chain stems from a study of blood T cells in healthy people across ages. A second PCR, run for roughly 7 to 12 cycles, used a sample-barcoded 5' primer plus a J-beta primer mix. TCRdb processed the 5' RACE reads anew with MiXCR; each CDR3 protein has one entry. The table has 1.5 million to 2 million distinct CDR3 sequences, around 42% seen once; the top ten hold 23%. V was cut by 7 bases and J by 0 bases, with 10 bases left in between. The germline V gene has CDR1 SNHLY and CDR2 FYNNEI. CDR3 length: 13 residues. Sequenced: blood. V gene TRBV2 combines with J gene TRBJ2-7; D unclear. This TCR came from a human donor in good health. CDR3 sequence reads: CASTGRSSYEQYF. In DNA form, the CDR3 reads TGTGCCAGCACCGGCAGGAGCTCCTACGAGCAGTACTTC.